These 29 T cell receptor beta chains share one sample of origin, sequenced in a study of PD-1 blockade in classical Hodgkin lymphoma (dated by TCRdb to the early 2020s). Interpreted using the paper, the time point label stands for: cycle 1 day 1 (C1D1), immediately before nivolumab initiation. Every trial patient had relapsed after autologous stem cell transplantation, and cohorts A, B and C differed in prior brentuximab vedotin exposure. Libraries were prepared through the immunoSEQ multiplex PCR assay. TCRdb re-hosts the immuneACCESS table, in-frame sequences only. Its copies lack some clones; in the studies checked, an unresolved V gene accounts for under half of them, and the cause for the rest is not known. The table for this sample lists 40,000 to 45,000 clones; over 75% of them were counted only once. Of the sample, under 15% is held by the ten largest clones. Sequenced here: peripheral blood mononuclear cells (PBMCs), sampled at baseline. Every receptor here comes from a human donor with classical Hodgkin lymphoma.

This chain connects TRBV2 to TRBJ2-7; D may be TRBD1 or TRBD2 (5 bases each). Between the trimmed V and J ends, which lost 6 bases and 0 bases, there was a span of 12 bases. This CDR3 has 14 amino acids. In germline, CDR1 is SNHLY, CDR2 FYNNEI. The CDR3 here is CASSQRGDSYEQYF. The CDR3, as DNA: TGTGCCAGCAGCCAAAGAGGGGACTCCTACGAGCAGTACTTC.

This sequence joins TRBV7-9 and TRBJ2-3, with a possible D match to TRBD2 (6 bases). V was trimmed by 5 bases and J by 2 bases, leaving 14 bases between them. This CDR3 spans 15 amino acids. The germline V gene encodes CDR1 SEHNR and CDR2 FQNEAQ (reference sequence). The CDR3, as DNA: TGTGCCAGCAGCCCTGGGCGGACTAACACAGATACGCAGTATTTT. Its protein is CASSPGRTNTDTQYF. Variable domain in full (rest from reference TRBV7-9 and TRBJ2-3): DTGVSQNPRHKITKRGQNVTFRCDPISEHNRLYWYRQTLGQGPEFLTYFQNEAQLEKSRLLSDRFSAERPKGSFSTLEIQRTEQGDSAMYLCASSPGRTNTDTQYFGPGTRLTVL.

The chain uses TRBV5-4 and TRBJ2-5, with 9 bases fitting TRBD1. Germline loops: CDR1 SGHNT, CDR2 YYREEE (reference sequence). This CDR3 comprises 15 residues. V lost 4 bases to trimming and J lost 5 bases; unmatched junction nucleotides: 9. CDR3 nucleotides: TGTGCCAGCAGCGCGGGACAGGGTGGCGGGGAGACCCAGTACTTC. It yields the protein CASSAGQGGGETQYF.

The count of this clone is one. The chain is built from TRBV4-1 and TRBJ1-6; D is perhaps TRBD1 (5 bases). The V end lost 2 bases, the J end lost 7 bases, and 21 bases lay between the germline ends. Germline V gene data show CDR1 as MGHRA and CDR2 as YSYEKL. The CDR3 contains 18 residues. DNA of the CDR3: TGCGCCAGCAGCCAACCGCCGGGTGGGGCGGGTGGGAATTCACCCCTCCACTTT. It codes for CASSQPPGGAGGNSPLHF.

The J gene is TRBJ1-2, the V gene TRBV6-5; D is unclear. The V gene's germline CDR1 is MNHEY and CDR2 SVGAGI. The germline V and J ends were trimmed by 6 bases and 4 bases, with 12 bases remaining between them. This CDR3 region has 13 residues. The CDR3 nucleotides are TGTGCCAGCAGCACGGACGCCTCCTATGGCTACACCTTC. Translated, it gives CASSTDASYGYTF.

The chain uses TRBV7-6 and TRBJ2-7; TRBD2 is a possible D gene (6 bases). This CDR3 is built from 14 residues. V was shortened by 1 base and J by 7 bases, with 14 bases between the two germline ends. Germline V gives CDR1 SGHVS, CDR2 FNYEAQ. CDR3: CASSLEGRAGEQYF. CDR3 sequence (DNA): TGTGCCAGCAGCTTAGAGGGCAGGGCGGGGGAGCAGTACTTC.

The chain employs TRBV10-2 and TRBJ2-6; 12 bases map to TRBD1. CDR1 is WSHSY, CDR2 SAAADI, per germline. V gave up 4 bases and J gave up 2 bases; unmatched junction bases: 6. There are 18 residues in the CDR3. CDR3 sequence: CASSVPGQGAPGANVLTF. Written as DNA, the CDR3 is TGCGCCAGCAGTGTCCCGGGACAGGGGGCGCCTGGGGCCAACGTCCTGACTTTC.

This chain uses TRBV6-5 with TRBJ2-7, with TRBD2 identical over 10 bases. The length of the CDR3 is 14 residues. V trimming: 5 bases; J trimming: 5 bases; junction bases outside the gene matches: 6. The germline gives CDR1 MNHEY, CDR2 SVGAGI. CDR3 nucleotide sequence: TGTGCCAGCAGTCCACGACTAGCGGGCCACGAGCAGTACTTC. Encoded protein: CASSPRLAGHEQYF.

The rearrangement joins TRBV19 to TRBJ1-5, with D perhaps TRBD1 (5 bases). The CDR3 length is 14 residues. Germline CDR1 is LNHDA and CDR2 is SQIVND (reference sequence). V lost 3 bases and J 6 bases, leaving 12 bases between the germline ends. CDR3 sequence: CASSIIRESQPQHF. The CDR3 nucleotides are TGTGCCAGTAGTATTATCAGGGAAAGTCAGCCCCAGCATTTT.

The chain couples TRBV5-1 to TRBJ2-7, with TRBD1 as a possible D gene (7 bases). The germline V gene has CDR1 SGHRS and CDR2 YFSETQ. Trimming left V 0 bases short and J 5 bases short, with 12 bases between. The CDR3 is 14 amino acids. As DNA, the CDR3 is TGCGCCAGCAGCTTGGGGCAGGGGGGAGACGAGCAGTACTTC. Its protein is CASSLGQGGDEQYF.

CDR3 loop: CASSPRGGTGPYNYGYTF. CDR3 in DNA: TGTGCCAGCTCACCACGGGGCGGGACAGGGCCCTACAACTATGGCTACACCTTC. V gene TRBV18 combines with J gene TRBJ1-2; 9 nucleotides agree with TRBD1. The V and J ends lost 1 base and 2 bases, in that order; junction bases with no gene match: 11. Germline loops: CDR1 KGHSH, CDR2 LQKENI. The CDR3 has 18 amino acids. Variable domain in full (rest from reference TRBV18 and TRBJ1-2): NAGVMQNPRHLVRRRGQEARLRCSPMKGHSHVYWYRQLPEEGLKFMVYLQKENIIDESGMPKERFSAEFPKEGPSILRIQQVVRGDSAAYFCASSPRGGTGPYNYGYTFGSGTRLTVV.

V usage is TRBV7-2 and J usage is TRBJ2-1, with D perhaps TRBD1 (5 bases). The V end lost 5 bases, the J end lost 10 bases, and 15 bases lay between the germline ends. Germline CDR1 SGHTA, CDR2 FQGNSA. CDR3 length: 13 residues. The CDR3 nucleotides are TGTGCCAGCAGCCAGGGCAGGGTCCGGGAGCAGTTCTTC. The encoded protein is CASSQGRVREQFF. Together with reference TRBV7-2 and TRBJ2-1, the CDR3 gives the full variable domain: GAGVSQSPSNKVTEKGKDVELRCDPISGHTALYWYRQSLGQGLEFLIYFQGNSAPDKSGLPSDRFSAERTGGSVSTLTIQRTQQEDSAVYLCASSQGRVREQFFGPGTRLTVL.

J is TRBJ1-5 and V is TRBV10-3; the D is unclear. Germline V gene sequence: CDR1 ENHRY, CDR2 SYGVKD. V was trimmed by 0 bases and J by 5 bases, leaving 2 bases between them. This CDR3 has 12 amino acids. The DNA of the CDR3 is TGTGCCATCAGTGAGTCCGATCAGCCCCAGCATTTT. It translates to CAISESDQPQHF.

The rearrangement uses TRBV15 and TRBJ1-2, with D possibly matching TRBD1 (6 bases). CDR1 and CDR2 from the germline V gene are LNHNV and YYDKDF (reference sequence). The CDR3 length is 15 residues. V dropped 1 base and J dropped 3 bases, with 12 bases sitting between them. The CDR3 region is CATSRADSHHYGYTF. CDR3 in DNA: TGTGCCACCAGCAGAGCGGACAGTCACCACTATGGCTACACCTTC.

This CDR3 is CASSPPGQGNTEAFF. CDR3 sequence (DNA): TGCGCCAGCAGCCCACCGGGACAGGGGAACACTGAAGCTTTCTTT. This chain links TRBV5-1 with TRBJ1-1; 9 positions agree with TRBD1. V was clipped by 4 bases and J by 1 base; unmatched bases: 5. In germline, CDR1 is SGHRS, CDR2 YFSETQ. This CDR3 has 15 amino acids. Supplemented by reference TRBV5-1 and TRBJ1-1, the full variable domain reads KAGVTQTPRYLIKTRGQQVTLSCSPISGHRSVSWYQQTPGQGLQFLFEYFSETQRNKGNFPGRFSGRQFSNSRSEMNVSTLELGDSALYLCASSPPGQGNTEAFFGQGTRLTVV.

The genes are TRBV11-3 and TRBJ2-7; D is undetermined. CDR3 length: 14 amino acids. Germline V CDR1 and CDR2: SGHNT, YENEEA. V was clipped by 4 bases and J by 2 bases, with 12 bases between them. The CDR3 is CASSWRTLPYEQYF. For the CDR3, the DNA is TGTGCCAGCAGCTGGAGAACCCTACCCTACGAGCAGTACTTC.

The chain combines TRBV29-1 with TRBJ2-7; D tentatively fits TRBD1 or TRBD2 (5 bases each). The V end was cut by 3 bases, the J end by 2 bases, with 11 bases between. CDR3 length equals 13 residues. Looked up from germline, CDR1 is SQVTM and CDR2 is ANQGSEA. For the CDR3, the DNA is TGCAGCGTTGACCGGGACGGCACCTACGAGCAGTACTTC. It specifies CSVDRDGTYEQYF.

The V and J genes are TRBV6-1 and TRBJ1-2; 7 nucleotides line up with TRBD1. Germline CDR1 and CDR2: MNHNS and SASEGT. V was pared by 6 bases and J by 6 bases, with 10 bases of the junction left unmatched. The CDR3 loop spans 14 amino acids. The CDR3 bases are TGTGCCAGCAGCCGCCAGGGGGGCGGGGATGGCTACACCTTC. This gives the protein CASSRQGGGDGYTF.

V gene TRBV18 combines with J gene TRBJ2-7; D remains ambiguous. The V gene lost 4 bases and the J gene lost 7 bases, with 11 bases spanning the gap. This CDR3 is 12 amino acids long. CDR1 KGHSH and CDR2 LQKENI come from the germline V gene. CDR3 nucleotides: TGTGCCAGCTCACATCAGGTGTATGAGCAGTACTTC. Its translation: CASSHQVYEQYF.

This sequence joins TRBV6-5 and TRBJ2-6; D gene uncertain. There are 14 residues in the CDR3. Germline CDR1 and CDR2: MNHEY and SVGAGI. V was trimmed by 4 bases and J by 4 bases, leaving 8 bases between them. The CDR3 loop is CASSSQPGANVLTF. The CDR3 DNA sequence: TGTGCCAGCAGTTCCCAGCCCGGGGCCAACGTCCTGACTTTC.

The chain joins TRBV27 to TRBJ2-1, with D tentatively TRBD1 or TRBD2 (5 bases each). V lost 7 bases and J lost 8, with 21 bases in between. The CDR3 runs 15 residues. Per germline, CDR1 MNHEY and CDR2 SMNVEV (reference sequence). This CDR3 reads CASTPLDSGAYEQFF. The DNA for the CDR3 is TGTGCCAGCACCCCCCTGGACTCCGGGGCCTATGAGCAGTTCTTC.

The chain uses TRBV7-8 and TRBJ2-7; 8 bases map to TRBD1. Germline CDR1 is SGHVS and CDR2 is FQNEAQ. The CDR3 length is 15 residues. With V trimmed by 0 bases and J by 3 bases, 4 bases remained unmatched. The CDR3 protein is CASSLAPGGHYEQYF. The CDR3 DNA reads as TGTGCCAGCAGCTTAGCCCCAGGGGGCCACTACGAGCAGTACTTC.

CDR3 amino acids: CASSDCLERGGRNTQYF. The CDR3 bases are TGTGCCAGCAGTGATTGTTTGGAGCGGGGGGGAAGAAATACGCAGTATTTT. This rearrangement joins TRBV6-4 to TRBJ2-3; TRBD2 agrees at 10 bases. The CDR3 has 17 residues. The ends lost 3 bases at V and 7 bases at J; junction bases unmatched: 13. The germline gives CDR1 MRHNA, CDR2 SNTAGT.

This clone was counted once. This rearrangement joins TRBV4-3 to TRBJ1-1, with TRBD1 matching 9 bases. Per germline, CDR1 LGHNA and CDR2 YSLEER. V trimming: 0 bases; J trimming: 7 bases; junction bases outside the gene matches: 15. The CDR3 extends over 18 amino acids. The chain's CDR3 is CASSQDWGQGLTGGEAFF. The CDR3 bases are TGCGCCAGCAGCCAAGATTGGGGACAGGGCCTCACGGGTGGTGAAGCTTTCTTT.

The gene calls are TRBV7-7 and TRBJ2-7; 7 bases fit TRBD1. V trimming: 1 base; J trimming: 6 bases; junction bases outside the gene matches: 6. CDR1 and CDR2 (germline): SSHAT, FNYEAQ (reference sequence). This CDR3 is 14 amino acids long. CDR3 DNA: TGTGCCAGCAGCTTAGGAGACAGGGTCGGCGAGCAGTACTTC. The encoded protein is CASSLGDRVGEQYF.

Only a few counts were recorded for this clone. The rearrangement links TRBV4-3 to TRBJ1-2; the D is unclear. Trimming removed 3 bases from V and 2 bases from J, with 10 bases in between. CDR3 size: 14 residues. Germline V gene data show CDR1 as LGHNA and CDR2 as YSLEER. The CDR3 loop is CASSHYRANYGYTF. The CDR3 DNA is TGCGCCAGCAGCCACTACCGGGCCAACTATGGCTACACCTTC.

There are a few counts of this clone. The CDR3 DNA reads as TGTGCCAGCGGGGATCTCTACGAGCAGTACTTC. It is translated as CASGDLYEQYF. The chain couples TRBV6-5 to TRBJ2-7; D gene ambiguous. The CDR3 spans 11 residues. Germline CDR1 MNHEY, CDR2 SVGAGI. V was pared by 8 bases and J by 3 bases, with 8 bases between.

The chain recombines TRBV7-8 with TRBJ1-1; D ambiguous. The V end lost 2 bases, the J end lost 1 base, and 8 bases lay between the germline ends. Germline V CDR1 and CDR2: SGHVS, FQNEAQ. The CDR3 is made up of 14 amino acids. The CDR3 DNA sequence: TGTGCCAGCAGCTTATTGTTCACGAACACTGAAGCTTTCTTT. Its translation: CASSLLFTNTEAFF.

This chain's CDR3 is CASSPGWGGTEAFF. CDR3 DNA sequence: TGTGCCAGCAGCCCTGGCTGGGGAGGCACTGAAGCTTTCTTT. The chain uses TRBV9 and TRBJ1-1; D not resolved. Germline V CDR1 and CDR2: SGDLS, YYNGEE. V dropped 4 bases and J dropped 4 bases, with 14 bases sitting between them. The CDR3 extends over 14 amino acids. The full variable domain, rest sourced from reference TRBV9 and TRBJ1-1, is DSGVTQTPKHLITATGQRVTLRCSPRSGDLSVYWYQQSLDQGLQFLIQYYNGEERAKGNILERFSAQQFPDLHSELNLSSLELGDSALYFCASSPGWGGTEAFFGQGTRLTVV.